This TCR beta chain derives from a study of blood T cell repertoires in COVID-19. Study summary: The United States, Italy and Spain were the sources of the acute and convalescent COVID-19 samples.

The CDR3 loop spans 11 amino acids. Trimming cost V 4 bases and J 4 bases, with 5 bases left between them. The V gene's germline CDR1 is SNHLY and CDR2 FYNNEI. Donors were grouped by their self-reported clinical history. Per the authors' pipeline: How many nucleated cells were present was estimated from reference gene primer amplification. Only in-frame clones appear in the TCRdb table, and some are missing; sequencing was by immunoSEQ multiplex PCR. V, J and clone size are those of that table, while D and trimming were read from the DNA. The repertoire holds 150,000 to 200,000 clones, with around four fifths as singletons.

The receptor comes from a woman aged 45-65 years who had recovered from COVID-19. Specimen: PBMCs or T cells enriched from blood (not recorded which). This sequence joins TRBV2 and TRBJ2-7; D is ambiguous. The CDR3 DNA is TGTGCCAGCAGTGTCCAGTACGAGCAGTACGTC. This codes for CASSVQYEQYV.